A selection of T cell receptor beta chains follows, all from one sample in a study of cytotoxic CD8 clonotypes in ibrutinib-treated CLL. TCRdb's copy holds only in-frame clones and misses some; the assay was immunoSEQ multiplex PCR. The profile shows hundreds of thousands of clones, around three quarters of them singletons. Specimen: PBMCs, collected after 24 months of ibrutinib treatment. The receptors come from a human donor with chronic lymphocytic leukemia. Each CDR3 is given with its conserved first and last residue. D genes are given only for firm matches. The size of a clone is reported for some rows only, either as once, few or many, or as a class for expanded clones.

TRBJ2-5 TRBV4-1 . . CASSQVRQEETQYF TGCGCCAGCAGCCAAGTAAGACAGGAAGAGACCCAGTACTTC
TRBJ2-7 TRBV6-5 TRBD1 . CASSKTQGVVYEQYF TGTGCCAGCAGCAAAACACAGGGGGTCGTCTACGAGCAGTACTTC
TRBJ2-4 TRBV28 . . CASSSNGAFGYF TGTGCCAGCAGTTCCAATGGGGCATTTGGGTACTTC
TRBJ2-5 TRBV27 TRBD2 . CASRTSGETQYF TGTGCCAGCAGGACTAGCGGAGAGACCCAGTACTTC
TRBJ2-1 TRBV9 TRBD2 . CASSVLTSGSYEQFF TGTGCCAGCAGCGTGTTGACTAGCGGGAGCTATGAGCAGTTCTTC
TRBJ2-2 TRBV7-2 TRBD2 . CASSVGTSGRSGELFF TGTGCCAGCAGCGTGGGGACTAGCGGGAGATCAGGGGAGCTGTTTTTT
TRBJ1-5 TRBV27 . few CAFQNQPQHF TGTGCCTTCCAGAATCAGCCCCAGCATTTT
TRBJ2-3 TRBV18 TRBD2 . CASSAYMTSGIGTDTQYF TGTGCCAGCTCAGCCTATATGACTAGCGGGATAGGGACAGATACGCAGTATTTT
TRBJ1-5 TRBV5-6 . . CASSSPEARGNQPQHF TGTGCCAGCAGCTCCCCGGAGGCGCGGGGCAATCAGCCCCAGCATTTT
TRBJ2-7 TRBV7-9 . . CASSFEQNYEQYF TGTGCCAGCAGCTTTGAACAGAACTACGAGCAGTACTTC
TRBJ2-7 TRBV28 . . CASNWPASYEQYF TGTGCCAGCAATTGGCCGGCCTCCTACGAGCAGTACTTC
TRBJ2-3 TRBV4-3 . . CASSQGSGVGTDTQYF TGCGCCAGCAGCCAAGGGTCCGGCGTCGGCACAGATACGCAGTATTTT
TRBJ2-3 TRBV9 TRBD1 . CASSVDRGSTDTQYF TGTGCCAGCAGCGTAGACAGGGGAAGCACAGATACGCAGTATTTT
TRBJ2-1 TRBV7-3 . . CASSLAAPNEQFF TGTGCCAGCAGCTTAGCGGCCCCCAATGAGCAGTTCTTC
TRBJ2-5 TRBV5-1 TRBD2 . CASSLLAGGDETQYF TGCGCCAGCAGCTTACTAGCGGGAGGGGATGAGACCCAGTACTTC
TRBJ2-3 TRBV5-1 . . CASRDPLQGPDTQYF TGCGCCAGCAGAGATCCGTTACAGGGCCCAGATACGCAGTATTTT
TRBJ2-7 TRBV7-8 . . CASSLRPGPYEQYF TGTGCCAGCAGTCTGAGACCCGGACCGTACGAGCAGTACTTC
TRBJ2-1 TRBV11-3 TRBD2 . CASSLGLTEQFF TGTGCCAGCAGCTTGGGACTAACTGAGCAGTTCTTC
TRBJ2-1 TRBV2 TRBD2 . CASTSRLAGSFNEQFF TGTGCCAGCACTTCTCGACTAGCGGGTTCGTTCAATGAGCAGTTCTTC
TRBJ2-1 TRBV4-3 . . CASSPETYGEQFF TGCGCCAGCAGCCCAGAGACCTACGGTGAGCAGTTCTTC
TRBJ1-2 TRBV27 TRBD1 few CASSPTGRRSGYTF TGTGCCAGCAGTCCGACAGGGAGGAGGTCGGGCTACACCTTC
TRBJ2-5 TRBV2 . once CASSDTALQETQYF TGTGCCAGCAGTGATACGGCTCTCCAAGAGACCCAGTACTTC
TRBJ2-7 TRBV2 TRBD2 . CASTGTSGSYEQYF TGTGCCAGCACCGGGACTAGCGGATCCTACGAGCAGTACTTC
TRBJ2-7 TRBV28 TRBD2 . CASSLAGGSYEQYF TGTGCCAGCAGTCTAGCGGGGGGCTCCTACGAGCAGTACTTC
TRBJ1-2 TRBV28 . . CATPGPGSPVGYTF TGTGCCACCCCTGGCCCGGGCAGCCCGGTCGGCTACACCTTC
TRBJ1-2 TRBV30 TRBD1 few CAWSNRGGDGYTF TGTGCCTGGAGTAACAGGGGGGGAGATGGCTACACCTTC
TRBJ2-2 TRBV7-2 . . CASSLEGFGELFF TGTGCCAGCAGCTTAGAGGGATTCGGGGAGCTGTTTTTT
TRBJ2-7 TRBV5-1 TRBD1 few CASSTGTGTYEQYF TGCGCCAGCAGCACCGGGACAGGGACTTACGAGCAGTACTTC
TRBJ1-5 TRBV19 . . CASSGMGGSQPQHF TGTGCCAGTAGTGGCATGGGGGGCAGTCAGCCCCAGCATTTT
TRBJ2-3 TRBV4-3 TRBD2 . CASSHLLAGGVDTQYF TGCGCCAGCAGCCACCTACTAGCGGGAGGAGTAGATACGCAGTATTTT
TRBJ2-5 TRBV11-3 . . CASSLVTLRGSGETQYF TGTGCCAGCAGCTTAGTAACTCTGAGGGGTTCGGGAGAGACCCAGTACTTC
TRBJ1-5 TRBV5-4 . few CASSLVDSSEPQHF TGTGCCAGCAGCTTGGTTGACAGTTCCGAGCCCCAGCATTTT
TRBJ2-6 TRBV7-2 . once CASSFGVSGANVLTF TGTGCCAGCAGCTTCGGGGTTTCTGGGGCCAACGTCCTGACTTTC
TRBJ1-2 TRBV11-2 TRBD1 . CASSLGDRYNGYTF TGTGCCAGCAGCTTAGGGGACAGATATAATGGCTACACCTTC
TRBJ2-5 TRBV29-1 TRBD1 . CSVGTGGNQETQYF TGCAGCGTTGGGACAGGGGGTAACCAAGAGACCCAGTACTTC
TRBJ2-7 TRBV5-5 TRBD1 few CASSLTGVASYEQYF TGTGCCAGCAGCTTGACAGGGGTAGCATCCTACGAGCAGTACTTC
TRBJ2-3 TRBV10-1 TRBD1 . CATAPGQLTDTQYF TGCGCCACCGCTCCGGGACAGCTCACAGATACGCAGTATTTT